One and the same sample provided the 2 T cell receptor beta chains below, sequenced in a study of T cell clones after liver transplantation. Repertoires were generated with immunoSEQ multiplex PCR, while TCRdb's copy carries only in-frame clones and drops some. The sample records around 71,000 clones, around 80% being singletons. This material consisted of CD4+ T cells from blood, taken 12 months after liver transplant. Source of these receptors: a human patient who received a liver transplant. Among the T cells, some may be from the graft donor.

Comment on this clone: The same CDR3 arises from other DNA sequences in this sample as well. The rearrangement joins TRBV6-6 to TRBJ1-3, with a possible D match to TRBD1 (5 bases). The CDR3 is 14 amino acids. Germline V CDR1 and CDR2: MNHNY, SVGAGI (reference sequence). The V gene lost 2 bases and the J gene lost 0 bases, with 5 bases spanning the gap. The CDR3 loop reads CASSYGGSGNTIYF. DNA for the CDR3: TGTGCCAGCAGTTACGGGGGCTCTGGAAACACCATATATTTT.

In this sample, this clone turned up once. The gene calls are TRBV19 and TRBJ1-2; TRBD1 agrees at 9 bases. V trimming: 3 bases; J trimming: 6 bases; junction bases outside the gene matches: 20. From germline, CDR1 is LNHDA and CDR2 SQIVND (reference sequence). This CDR3 has 19 amino acids. The CDR3 protein is CASSIFRKTGGPVTDGYTF. The CDR3 DNA is TGTGCCAGTAGTATCTTTAGGAAAACAGGGGGCCCCGTGACGGATGGCTACACCTTC.